A single sample is the source of the 18 T cell receptor beta chains below, sequenced in a study of Graves' ophthalmopathy and Graves' hyperthyroidism. As the template, RNA transcripts were used to amplify TCR beta CDR3 regions. In the first round, RT-PCR was carried out with HTBI primers, and a multiplex PCR formed the second round. TCRdb reprocessed the multiplex PCR reads via MiXCR and lists one record per CDR3 protein. Of around 670,000 distinct CDR3 sequences listed, roughly 40% are singletons. The sample comprised peripheral blood. The source of these receptors is an adult man with Graves' ophthalmopathy.

CDR3 nucleotide sequence: TGCAGTGCTCAGACAGGGGGAGTCGCAGATACGCAGTATTTT. Translation: CSAQTGGVADTQYF. The rearrangement joins TRBV20-1 to TRBJ2-3, with 9 nucleotides matching TRBD1. The CDR3 runs to 14 residues. After removal of 5 bases from V and 4 bases from J, the junction contained 7 bases not matched to a gene. CDR1 is DFQATT, CDR2 SNEGSKA, per germline (reference sequence).

This clonotype was counted at least ten times. The chain carries TRBV7-9 and TRBJ1-5, with 8 bases fitting TRBD1. This CDR3 comprises 15 residues. V dropped 4 bases and J dropped 1; count of bases not matched to a gene: 3. Germline CDR1 reads SEHNR; CDR2 reads FQNEAQ (reference sequence). The CDR3 here is CASSSQGASNQPQHF. The CDR3 DNA reads as TGTGCCAGCAGCTCCCAGGGGGCGAGCAATCAGCCCCAGCATTTT.

The V gene is TRBV25-1, the J gene TRBJ1-1; D may be TRBD1 (5 bases). Germline V CDR1 and CDR2: MGHDK, SYGVNS. V lost 5 bases to trimming and J lost 5 bases, with 15 bases between them. The CDR3 runs 14 residues. CDR3 loop: CASSLASGGTEAFF. In nucleotides, the CDR3 is TGTGCCAGCAGTTTGGCCTCCGGGGGGACTGAAGCTTTCTTT. Full variable domain (remainder filled in from reference TRBV25-1 and TRBJ1-1): EADIYQTPRYLVIGTGKKITLECSQTMGHDKMYWYQQDPGMELHLIHYSYGVNSTEKGDLSSESTVSRIRTEHFPLTLESARPSHTSQYLCASSLASGGTEAFFGQGTRLTVV.

The chain links TRBV7-9 to TRBJ2-2; 8 bases match TRBD2. The CDR3 is 15 amino acids. Trimming took 5 bases from V and 5 from J; bases not matched to a gene: 7. Per the germline V gene, CDR1 is SEHNR and CDR2 is FQNEAQ (reference sequence). In DNA form, the CDR3 reads TGTGCCAGCAGCGGCGGGACTAGTGGTACCGGGGAGCTGTTTTTT. Translating it yields CASSGGTSGTGELFF.

CDR3 sequence (DNA): TGTGCCACCAGCAGAGTGAGGCGGGACAGGGGATCTGGCTACACCTTC. This encodes CATSRVRRDRGSGYTF. The V gene is TRBV15, the J gene TRBJ1-2; TRBD1 matches 10 bases. Germline CDR1 reads LNHNV; CDR2 reads YYDKDF (reference sequence). V lost 1 base, J lost 7 bases, and 9 bases stayed unmatched. The CDR3 loop spans 16 amino acids.

V and J are TRBV2 and TRBJ2-5; perhaps TRBD1 as D (6 bases). Trimming cost V 4 bases and J 4 bases, with 13 bases left between them. Germline assignment: CDR1 SNHLY and CDR2 FYNNEI. CDR3 length: 14 amino acids. The DNA of the CDR3 is TGTGCCAGCAGTGGAGTGACAGGAGGAGAGACCCAGTACTTC. This codes for CASSGVTGGETQYF.

A remark on this clonotype: Here the CDR3 omits its conserved ending phenylalanine or tryptophan, so a read error is the likely source. For the CDR3, the DNA is TGTGCCAGCAGCCCCGGGAGGGGCAGTGTTACACCCCTCCACCTT. Translation gives CASSPGRGSVTPLHL. This sequence joins TRBV7-6 and TRBJ1-6; the D gene is possibly TRBD1 (5 bases). Germline V gene lookup returns CDR1 SGHVS and CDR2 FNYEAQ. Trimming shortened V by 5 bases and J by 11 bases, and 19 bases separated the two germline ends. The CDR3 length is 15 residues.

Comment on this clonotype: The junction differs from germline at one of its ends, possibly a read error. The CDR3 region is CSVASGSSQPQHF. CDR3 DNA: TGCAGCGTTGCGTCAGGGAGCAGTCAGCCCCAGCATTTT. The chain has TRBV29-1 and TRBJ1-5; perhaps TRBD1 as D (5 bases). The CDR3 totals 13 residues. Germline loops: CDR1 SQVTM, CDR2 ANQGSEA.

The chain joins TRBV2 to TRBJ1-5, with unresolved D. Germline CDR1 is SNHLY and CDR2 is FYNNEI. The V end was cut by 6 bases, the J end by 3 bases, with 24 bases between. CDR3 length equals 18 residues. For the CDR3, the DNA is TGTGCCAGCAGCTTGGGCGGCCGACGGTTTGCCCCCAATCAGCCCCAGCATTTT. This encodes CASSLGGRRFAPNQPQHF.

The J gene is TRBJ2-7, the V gene TRBV28; 10 bases match TRBD2. The germline CDR1 and CDR2 sequences are MDHEN and SYDVKM. V dropped 4 bases and J dropped 6; count of bases not matched to a gene: 9. CDR3 length equals 15 residues. The DNA of the CDR3 is TGTGCCAGCAGTTATAGCGGGGGGAGTGTCGGCGAGCAGTACTTC. Residues: CASSYSGGSVGEQYF.

This clonotype was found once. This may come from a read error, since a much larger clone is one base off. The chain links TRBV5-1 to TRBJ1-4; TRBD2 agrees at 9 bases. Matching the DNA end better, TRBJ2-2 makes the J call doubtful. There are 14 residues in the CDR3. CDR1 and CDR2 from the germline V gene are SGHRS and YFSETQ. CDR3 in amino acids: CASSAGGTQRELFF. Written as DNA, the CDR3 is TGTGCCAGCAGCGCGGGGGGGACACAACGGGAGCTGTTTTTT.

This chain connects TRBV7-9 to TRBJ2-2; no clear D gene. Germline V gene lookup returns CDR1 SEHNR and CDR2 FQNEAQ (reference sequence). Trimming pared 6 bases from V and 5 bases from J, leaving 10 bases between. The CDR3 totals 13 residues. Here the CDR3 DNA reads TGTGCCAGCAGTTACAGATTTACCGGGGAGCTGTTTTTT. This translates into CASSYRFTGELFF.

This chain connects TRBV25-1 to TRBJ2-2, with TRBD1 matching 9 bases. In germline, CDR1 is MGHDK, CDR2 SYGVNS. Trimming cost V 5 bases and J 10 bases; bases outside gene matches: 11. CDR3 size: 15 residues. Here the CDR3 DNA reads TGTGCCAGCAGTCCAACCGGGACAGGGTCGGAGGAGCTGTTTTTT. The encoded protein is CASSPTGTGSEELFF. The entire variable domain, with the rest obtained from reference TRBV25-1 and TRBJ2-2, is as follows: EADIYQTPRYLVIGTGKKITLECSQTMGHDKMYWYQQDPGMELHLIHYSYGVNSTEKGDLSSESTVSRIRTEHFPLTLESARPSHTSQYLCASSPTGTGSEELFFGEGSRLTVL.

The chain employs TRBV20-1 and TRBJ1-5; 7 bases line up with TRBD1. CDR3 length equals 16 residues. CDR1 and CDR2 from the germline V gene are DFQATT and SNEGSKA (reference sequence). V shed 0 bases, J shed 0 bases, and the junction held 5 bases outside the gene matches. Written as DNA, the CDR3 is TGCAGTGCTAGAGACCCCGGGACAGCTAGCAATCAGCCCCAGCATTTT. Protein product: CSARDPGTASNQPQHF.

The rearrangement links TRBV9 to TRBJ2-7; D is possibly TRBD1 or TRBD2 (5 bases each). Trimming shortened V by 4 bases and J by 5 bases, and 22 bases separated the two germline ends. The CDR3 has 16 residues. CDR1 is SGDLS and CDR2 is YYNGEE in the germline V gene. The CDR3 loop reads CASSSRSAGTLDEQYF. Written as DNA, the CDR3 is TGTGCCAGCAGCTCCAGATCCGCAGGGACCCTTGACGAGCAGTACTTC.

This clonotype showed up just a few times. V usage is TRBV2 and J usage is TRBJ1-1; D call uncertain. The CDR3 is made up of 13 amino acids. Trimming left V 6 bases short and J 2 bases short, with 10 bases between. In germline, CDR1 is SNHLY, CDR2 FYNNEI. CDR3 sequence (DNA): TGTGCCAGCAGCGATACAGAAAACACTGAAGCTTTCTTT. Translating it yields CASSDTENTEAFF.

In its sample, this clonotype was seen many times. V is TRBV29-1 and J is TRBJ2-7; D uncertain. Trimming cost V 4 bases and J 6 bases, with 13 bases left between them. Germline V lookup: CDR1 SQVTM, CDR2 ANQGSEA. The CDR3 runs to 12 residues. Written as DNA, the CDR3 is TGCAGCGTTGGTGAAGAACCTGGCGAGCAGTACTTC. Translation gives CSVGEEPGEQYF.

This clonotype was observed at least ten times. The chain combines TRBV15 with TRBJ2-2, with TRBD1 identical over 8 bases. The CDR3 totals 16 residues. Germline trimming cut 0 bases from V and 5 bases from J; bases unmatched to any gene: 5. Germline V CDR1 and CDR2: LNHNV, YYDKDF (reference sequence). CDR3 protein: CATSRDRTGRTGELFF. DNA of the CDR3: TGTGCCACCAGCAGAGATCGGACAGGGAGGACCGGGGAGCTGTTTTTT.